The subject of this entry is one T cell receptor beta chain. What it binds is not known. This sample stems from a study of T cells in localized non-small cell lung cancer. Overall study findings and caveats: The highest T cell clonality was in uninvolved adjacent lung, above tumor.

Germline V CDR1 and CDR2: LNHDA, SQIVND (reference sequence). This CDR3 is 13 amino acids long. V dropped 5 bases and J dropped 6 bases, with 13 bases sitting between them. The repertoire was sequenced with immunoSEQ multiplex PCR; TCRdb's copy has only in-frame clones and lacks some. The sample records tens of thousands of clones, around 85% being singletons. Specimen: peripheral blood, collected before any cancer treatment. The clonotype was recovered from a female donor over 55 with stage I lung adenocarcinoma. This chain uses TRBV19 with TRBJ1-2; D unclear. The CDR3 spells CASSLGRADGYTF. As DNA, the CDR3 is TGTGCCAGTAGTCTCGGGAGGGCGGATGGCTACACCTTC.